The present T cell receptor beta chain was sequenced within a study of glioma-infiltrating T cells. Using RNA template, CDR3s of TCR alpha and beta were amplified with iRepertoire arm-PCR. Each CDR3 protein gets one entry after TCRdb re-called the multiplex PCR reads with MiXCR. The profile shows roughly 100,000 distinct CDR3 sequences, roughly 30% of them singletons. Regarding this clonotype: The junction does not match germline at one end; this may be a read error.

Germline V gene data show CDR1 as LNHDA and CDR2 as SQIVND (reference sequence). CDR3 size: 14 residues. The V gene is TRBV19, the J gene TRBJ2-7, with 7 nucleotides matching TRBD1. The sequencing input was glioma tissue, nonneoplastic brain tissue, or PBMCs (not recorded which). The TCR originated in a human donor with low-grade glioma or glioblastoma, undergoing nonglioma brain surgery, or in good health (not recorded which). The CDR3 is CASGISPHRGEQYF. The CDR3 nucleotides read TGTGCCAGTGGTATTAGCCCACACAGGGGCGAGCAGTACTTC.